This T cell receptor beta chain was identified during a study of radiotherapy plus CTLA-4 blockade in lung cancer (dated by TCRdb to the late 2010s). About the investigation overall: Objective responses occurred in 18% of enrolled patients, and over 30% achieved disease control. What the study reported, not specific to this receptor: TCR clones derived from tumors expanded in peripheral blood after treatment with radiotherapy and ipilimumab. Increased serum interferon-beta after radiation, together with early dynamic changes in blood T cell clones, were reported to be the strongest predictors of response.

The study evaluated CTLA-4 blockade (ipilimumab) given together with focal radiation therapy in patients who had chemo-refractory metastatic non-small-cell lung cancer. Library method: the immunoSEQ multiplex PCR assay. The source is immuneACCESS, and TCRdb retained only in-frame sequences with V and J called. Part of the clones is not carried over; for the studies checked, unresolved V genes explain less than half of this, and the remainder is unexplained. The sample has tens of thousands of clones on record, more than 60% of them singletons. Under 4.5% of the sample belongs to the ten largest clones. In the case of this clone: Its cognate antigen has yet to be identified. The input lacks base qualities; no much larger clone sits a single base away.

At the junction V is shortened by 4 bases and J by 4 bases; bases outside the gene matches: 4. The CDR3, from cysteine to phenylalanine, totals 14 residues. Just CDR3 DNA is preserved here, 42 bases in frame from base 1. The germline V gene encodes CDR1 SGHRS and CDR2 YFSETQ. Rearrangement joined TRBV5-1 to TRBJ2-2, and 7 junctional nucleotides match TRBD1. This sample comprised peripheral blood, obtained from a patient treated with radiotherapy plus ipilimumab. The sequence was collected from a human donor with non-small cell lung cancer who had a partial response to radiotherapy plus ipilimumab. Some clones in this sample may be carry-over from other donors' samples. The sequence in DNA is TGCGCCAGCAGCGTGGGACAGATCACCGGGGAGCTGTTTTTT. This encodes CASSVGQITGELFF. The full variable domain, completed from the reference TRBV5-1 and TRBJ2-2 proteins outside the CDR3, reads KAGVTQTPRYLIKTRGQQVTLSCSPISGHRSVSWYQQTPGQGLQFLFEYFSETQRNKGNFPGRFSGRQFSNSRSEMNVSTLELGDSALYLCASSVGQITGELFFGEGSRLTVL.